Listed here are 8 T cell receptor beta chains from one sample, sequenced in a study of T cells in narcolepsy. TCRdb keeps only in-frame clones here, not all; method: immunoSEQ multiplex PCR. The table includes 23,000 or so clones, approximately 84% detected once. Sequenced sample: CD45RA- memory CD4+ T cells from PBMCs. All receptors come from a human donor with narcolepsy.

The genes are TRBV2 and TRBJ1-1; D is uncertain. CDR1 SNHLY and CDR2 FYNNEI come from the germline V gene. This CDR3 has 10 amino acids. Between the trimmed V and J ends, which lost 7 bases and 7 bases, there was a span of 7 bases. The CDR3 DNA reads TGTGCCAGCAATCGACATGAAGCTTTCTTT. This sequence encodes CASNRHEAFF.

The chain employs TRBV7-2 and TRBJ2-1; 14 bases are shared with TRBD2. The CDR3 loop spans 19 amino acids. Per germline, CDR1 SGHTA and CDR2 FQGNSA. Losses at the gene ends were 5 bases for V and 0 bases for J; bases not matched to a gene: 9. The CDR3 nucleotides are TGTGCCAGCAGCCCCAGACTAGCGGGAGGGCCCGGCTCCTACAATGAGCAGTTCTTC. It is translated as CASSPRLAGGPGSYNEQFF.

In its sample, this clone was seen once. The DNA of the CDR3 is TGCGCCAGCAGTGAGATCGCGGGAAAGCTCACAGATACGCAGTATTTT. It translates to CASSEIAGKLTDTQYF. This rearrangement joins TRBV10-1 to TRBJ2-3; TRBD2 is a possible D gene (6 bases). This CDR3 is 16 amino acids long. Trimming shortened V by 2 bases and J by 2 bases, and 14 bases separated the two germline ends. Germline-derived CDR1 and CDR2 are WNHNN and SYGVQD (reference sequence).

The CDR3 nucleotides are TGTGCCAGCAGCTTGGGGTTGGGCTCTGGGGCCAACGTCCTGACTTTC. Translated: CASSLGLGSGANVLTF. The chain is built from TRBV5-5 and TRBJ2-6; no reliable D call. The CDR3 consists of 16 residues. Germline CDR1 and CDR2: SGHKS and YYEKEE (reference sequence). Between the trimmed V and J ends, which lost 0 bases and 0 bases, there was a span of 7 bases.

V usage is TRBV7-6 and J usage is TRBJ2-3; D possibly corresponds to TRBD2 (6 bases). The V gene's germline CDR1 is SGHVS and CDR2 FNYEAQ. V was clipped by 0 bases and J by 4 bases, with 17 bases between them. The CDR3 runs to 17 residues. The CDR3 DNA reads TGTGCCAGCAGCTTAGCGCTCCCAGCGGGCGGGGCAGATACGCAGTATTTT. Encoded protein: CASSLALPAGGADTQYF.

V and J are TRBV27 and TRBJ1-4; D remains ambiguous. CDR1 is MNHEY and CDR2 is SMNVEV in the germline V gene (reference sequence). The CDR3 length is 14 residues. V lost 5 bases and J 0 bases, leaving 7 bases between the germline ends. The CDR3 bases are TGTGCCAGCAGTAGAGGGTCAACTAATGAAAAACTGTTTTTT. It codes for CASSRGSTNEKLFF. The complete variable domain, with remaining parts taken from reference TRBV27 and TRBJ1-4, reads EAQVTQNPRYLITVTGKKLTVTCSQNMNHEYMSWYRQDPGLGLRQIYYSMNVEVTDKGDVPEGYKVSRKEKRNFPLILESPSPNQTSLYFCASSRGSTNEKLFFGSGTQLSVL.

This chain uses TRBV4-1 with TRBJ2-1; no reliable D call. CDR3 size: 14 residues. The V and J ends lost 0 bases and 15 bases respectively, with 18 bases between them. Per the germline V gene, CDR1 is MGHRA and CDR2 is YSYEKL. Here the CDR3 reads CASSQDLPHGRPFF. CDR3 DNA: TGCGCCAGCAGCCAAGACTTGCCCCATGGTCGCCCGTTCTTC.

V usage is TRBV19 and J usage is TRBJ1-6, with D hard to call. Germline values: CDR1 LNHDA, CDR2 SQIVND (reference sequence). The CDR3 has 14 amino acids. V was trimmed by 6 bases and J by 1 base, leaving 7 bases between them. The CDR3 sequence is CASSPGSYNSPLHF. Here the CDR3 DNA reads TGTGCCAGTAGCCCGGGGTCCTATAATTCACCCCTCCACTTT. Combining the CDR3 with reference TRBV19 and TRBJ1-6 gives the whole variable domain DGGITQSPKYLFRKEGQNVTLSCEQNLNHDAMYWYRQDPGQGLRLIYYSQIVNDFQKGDIAEGYSVSREKKESFPLTVTSAQKNPTAFYLCASSPGSYNSPLHFGNGTRLTVT.